The 17 T cell receptor beta chains below come from one sample, sequenced in a study of PD-1 blockade in classical Hodgkin lymphoma. Generated by immunoSEQ multiplex PCR, the TCRdb table keeps only in-frame clones and is missing some. The table lists around 19,000 clones, 77% of them singletons. All patients experienced relapse after autologous stem cell transplantation, and brentuximab vedotin exposure was variable. The sample consisted of peripheral blood mononuclear cells (PBMCs), taken before the second cycle of nivolumab. The source of these receptors is a human donor with classical Hodgkin lymphoma.

CDR3 nucleotides: TGTGCCAGCAGCGTAGATCCTAGCGGGAGGTCCCAGAATGAGCAGTTCTTC. Its protein is CASSVDPSGRSQNEQFF. The chain recombines TRBV9 with TRBJ2-1; 11 bases are a match to TRBD2. The CDR3 sequence is 17 residues long. The V gene's germline CDR1 is SGDLS and CDR2 YYNGEE. V was pared by 0 bases and J by 7 bases, with 9 bases of the junction left unmatched.

This clone was seen once. The chain carries TRBV6-1 and TRBJ2-1; possible D gene TRBD1, 6 bases. The CDR3 contains 15 residues. The germline V gene has CDR1 MNHNS and CDR2 SASEGT. Deletions cut 8 bases from V and 6 bases from J, with 20 bases between. CDR3 bases: TGTGCCAGCCTAAAAACGTTGGTGGGGGCCAATGAGCAGTTCTTC. Its translation: CASLKTLVGANEQFF.

CDR3 sequence: CASSTRTGGYTDTQYF. As DNA, the CDR3 is TGTGCCAGCAGCACCCGGACAGGGGGATACACAGATACGCAGTATTTT. The chain uses TRBV11-3 and TRBJ2-3; 10 nucleotides align to TRBD1. Germline V gene sequence: CDR1 SGHNT, CDR2 YENEEA. The length of the CDR3 is 16 residues. Trimming took 5 bases from V and 2 from J; bases not matched to a gene: 7.

The table lists this clone with a count of one. The chain employs TRBV30 and TRBJ1-2; TRBD1 matches 9 bases. Germline V gene lookup returns CDR1 GTSNPN and CDR2 SVGIG (reference sequence). V trimming: 4 bases; J trimming: 8 bases; junction bases outside the gene matches: 8. CDR3 length equals 13 residues. CDR3 nucleotides: TGTGCCTGGACTCTACAGGGGGCGCGAGGCTACACCTTC. Its translation: CAWTLQGARGYTF.

This rearrangement joins TRBV30 to TRBJ2-3; possibly TRBD2 for D (5 bases). The CDR3 is 12 residues long. CDR1 GTSNPN and CDR2 SVGIG come from the germline V gene (reference sequence). Trimming removed 0 bases at V and 6 bases at J, with 7 bases between. The CDR3 region is CAWSVRRDTQYF. CDR3 in DNA: TGTGCCTGGAGTGTAAGGAGGGATACGCAGTATTTT.

The V call is TRBV5-6, the J call TRBJ1-4; D is unclear. V lost 6 bases and J 0 bases, leaving 12 bases between the germline ends. The length of the CDR3 is 15 residues. The germline CDR1 and CDR2 sequences are SGHDT and YYEEEE. CDR3 amino acids: CASTSEWATNEKLFF. CDR3 sequence (DNA): TGTGCCAGCACATCCGAATGGGCAACTAATGAAAAACTGTTTTTT.

V is TRBV4-1 and J is TRBJ1-5, with TRBD1 matching 9 bases. V lost 3 bases, J lost 1 base, and 4 bases stayed unmatched. The CDR3 consists of 16 residues. Germline assignment: CDR1 MGHRA and CDR2 YSYEKL. CDR3 coding DNA: TGCGCCAGCAGCCAGGACAGGGGCGAGAGCAATCAGCCCCAGCATTTT. Its translation is CASSQDRGESNQPQHF.

The sample holds one count of this clone. The chain combines TRBV2 with TRBJ2-2; 7 positions match TRBD2. Germline CDR1 is SNHLY and CDR2 is FYNNEI. V lost 3 bases to trimming and J lost 1 base; unmatched junction nucleotides: 8. The CDR3 totals 17 residues. The CDR3 protein is CASSEWGQRGNTGELFF. The CDR3 DNA follows: TGTGCCAGCAGTGAGTGGGGCCAGCGGGGGAACACCGGGGAGCTGTTTTTT.

This rearrangement joins TRBV29-1 to TRBJ1-2, with 9 bases that match TRBD1. Germline CDR1 SQVTM, CDR2 ANQGSEA. The CDR3 is made up of 13 amino acids. Germline trimming cut 6 bases from V and 5 bases from J; bases unmatched to any gene: 7. In nucleotides, the CDR3 is TGCAGCGTCCCGGGACAGGGACAATATGGCTACACCTTC. It yields the protein CSVPGQGQYGYTF.

This clone was observed a few times. The chain couples TRBV7-8 to TRBJ1-5, with TRBD1 identical over 8 bases. J was trimmed by 2 bases and V by 5 bases; bases with no gene match: 8. The germline V gene has CDR1 SGHVS and CDR2 FQNEAQ. This CDR3 comprises 16 residues. This CDR3 reads CASSPDREGRNQPQHF. The CDR3 region has the DNA TGTGCCAGCAGCCCGGACAGGGAAGGACGCAATCAGCCCCAGCATTTT. The full variable domain, with the rest looked up from reference TRBV7-8 and TRBJ1-5, is GAGVSQSPRYKVAKRGQDVALRCDPISGHVSLFWYQQALGQGPEFLTYFQNEAQLDKSGLPSDRFFAERPEGSVSTLKIQRTQQEDSAVYLCASSPDREGRNQPQHFGDGTRLSIL.

The chain has TRBV19 and TRBJ1-3; 7 positions agree with TRBD1. This CDR3 region has 16 residues. V lost 5 bases to trimming and J lost 3 bases; unmatched junction nucleotides: 10. CDR1 and CDR2 (germline): LNHDA, SQIVND (reference sequence). CDR3 sequence reads: CASSSRQGSVGNTIYF. CDR3 in DNA: TGTGCCAGTAGTTCCCGACAGGGATCCGTTGGAAACACCATATATTTT.

Comment on this clone: The junction departs from the called germline gene at one end, perhaps through a read error. V and J are TRBV7-9 and TRBJ1-2, with 10 bases fitting TRBD1. Germline CDR1 is SEHNR and CDR2 is FQNEAQ (reference sequence). The CDR3 has 15 residues. This CDR3 reads CASSLAGQGNYGYTF. As DNA, the CDR3 is TGTGCCAGCAGCCTAGCGGGACAGGGGAACTATGGCTACACCTTC.

V and J are TRBV5-1 and TRBJ2-7; 8 nucleotides agree with TRBD1. Germline CDR1 reads SGHRS; CDR2 reads YFSETQ. The trim removed 0 bases at V and 11 bases at J, leaving 1 base unmatched. The CDR3 runs to 11 residues. This chain's CDR3 is CASSLEGQEYF. In DNA form, the CDR3 reads TGCGCCAGCAGCTTGGAGGGACAGGAGTACTTC.

The chain recombines TRBV19 with TRBJ2-7, with D maybe TRBD1 (5 bases). V was cut by 1 base and J by 9 bases, with 10 bases left in between. Per the germline V gene, CDR1 is LNHDA and CDR2 is SQIVND (reference sequence). The CDR3 is 12 amino acids. CDR3 nucleotide sequence: TGTGCCAGTAGTATAGCAGGGCGAGCGCAGTACTTC. Its protein product is CASSIAGRAQYF.

This sequence joins TRBV9 and TRBJ2-1; D unresolved. Trimming pared 4 bases from V and 5 bases from J, leaving 4 bases between. The CDR3 has 11 residues. In germline, CDR1 is SGDLS, CDR2 YYNGEE. CDR3 sequence (DNA): TGTGCCAGCAGCATGAACAATGAGCAGTTCTTC. Its translation is CASSMNNEQFF.

This sequence joins TRBV5-6 and TRBJ1-2; D might be TRBD1 (5 bases). V was pared by 2 bases and J by 3 bases, with 17 bases between. The CDR3 spans 16 residues. The V gene's germline CDR1 is SGHDT and CDR2 YYEEEE. CDR3 in DNA: TGTGCCAGCAGCTTAGCGGGACCACGGGGAGACTATGGCTACACCTTC. This gives the protein CASSLAGPRGDYGYTF.

The chain links TRBV6-5 to TRBJ2-7, with TRBD1 matching over 9 bases. With 2 bases clipped from V and 3 bases from J, the junction kept 2 bases outside the gene matches. Germline V gene sequence: CDR1 MNHEY, CDR2 SVGAGI. The CDR3 sequence is 14 residues long. The CDR3 sequence is CASSYHRGLYEQYF. As DNA, the CDR3 is TGTGCCAGCAGTTACCACAGGGGGCTCTACGAGCAGTACTTC.